This T cell receptor (beta chain) was sequenced for a study of neoadjuvant anti-PD-1 for oral cavity cancer. Study findings and constraints: Higher pretreatment Treg/Th17 ratios tracked higher pretreatment blood clonality.

Stated time point: after neoadjuvant nivolumab, at surgical resection. Remarks on this clone: As yet, its antigen is unknown.

Method: immunoSEQ multiplex PCR; TCRdb's copy keeps in-frame clones and lacks some. The sample yields around 2,000 clones, 50% to 70% seen once. CDR1 is LNHNV, CDR2 YYDKDF, per germline (reference sequence). This CDR3 spans 16 amino acids. The V end lost 7 bases, the J end lost 0 bases, and 16 bases lay between the germline ends. The sequencing here drew on tumor tissue, taken after nivolumab (anti-PD-1) treatment. This TCR was recovered from a person aged 35 to 85 with oral cavity squamous cell carcinoma. This chain joins TRBV15 and TRBJ1-3; D perhaps matches TRBD1 (5 bases). This CDR3 reads CATTPSRGVSGNTIYF. CDR3 DNA sequence: TGTGCCACCACCCCGTCTCGGGGGGTCTCTGGAAACACCATATATTTT.